This T cell receptor (beta chain) appears in the sequencing data of a study of OX40 agonist ivuxolimab in advanced cancers. The overall study: Those enrolled were 82.7% male, with a mean age of about 60 years and ages from about 20 to 90. General study points: CD4+ and CD8+ T cells in blood underwent clonal expansion by week 6 at 0.1 to 3.0 mg/kg. Some nonresponders also had low normalized T-cell clonal expansion. Clonal expansion was among the lowest in partial responders at 0.1-3.0 mg/kg, especially CD8+.

The method was immunoSEQ multiplex PCR; TCRdb's version includes in-frame clones alone and lacks a portion of them. This table has some 86,000 clones, 91% appearing once. Of note for this clone: Its antigen is not known.

CDR1 is LNHDA, CDR2 SQIVND, per germline (reference sequence). This CDR3 has 15 amino acids. V shed 2 bases and J 5 bases; nucleotides not matched to a gene: 8. The input for sequencing was CD4+ or CD8+ T cells sorted from blood, taken in a trial of the OX40 agonist ivuxolimab. The receptor comes from an adult with an advanced solid tumor such as melanoma, head and neck, liver or kidney cancer. The rearrangement uses TRBV19 and TRBJ2-7, with 8 positions matching TRBD1. CDR3 in DNA: TGTGCCAGTAGTATAAGGCAGGGGGCCTTTGACGAGCAGTACTTC. Its translation: CASSIRQGAFDEQYF.